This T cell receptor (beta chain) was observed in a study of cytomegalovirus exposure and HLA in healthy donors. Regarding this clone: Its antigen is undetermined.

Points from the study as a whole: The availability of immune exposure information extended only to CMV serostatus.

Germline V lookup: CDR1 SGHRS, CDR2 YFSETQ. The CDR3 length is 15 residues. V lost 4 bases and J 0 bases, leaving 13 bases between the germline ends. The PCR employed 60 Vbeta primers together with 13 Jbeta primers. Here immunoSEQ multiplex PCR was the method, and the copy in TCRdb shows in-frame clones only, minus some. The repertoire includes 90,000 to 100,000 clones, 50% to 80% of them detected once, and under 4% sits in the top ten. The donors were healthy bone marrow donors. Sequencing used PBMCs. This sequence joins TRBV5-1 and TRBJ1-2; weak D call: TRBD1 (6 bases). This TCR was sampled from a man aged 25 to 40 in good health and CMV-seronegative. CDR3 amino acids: CASSLLDSSNYGYTF. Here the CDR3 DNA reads TGCGCCAGCAGCCTTCTGGACAGCTCTAACTATGGCTACACCTTC.